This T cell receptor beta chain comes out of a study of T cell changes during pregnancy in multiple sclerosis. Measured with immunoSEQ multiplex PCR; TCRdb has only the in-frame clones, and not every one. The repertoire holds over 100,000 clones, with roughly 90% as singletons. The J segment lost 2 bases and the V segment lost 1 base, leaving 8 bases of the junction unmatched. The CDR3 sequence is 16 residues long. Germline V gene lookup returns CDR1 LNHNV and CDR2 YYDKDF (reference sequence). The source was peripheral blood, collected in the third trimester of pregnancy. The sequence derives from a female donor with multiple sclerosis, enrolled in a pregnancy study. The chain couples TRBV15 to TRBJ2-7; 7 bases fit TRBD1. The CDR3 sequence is CATSRGPLTGTYEQYF. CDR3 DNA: TGTGCCACCAGCAGAGGACCATTGACAGGGACCTACGAGCAGTACTTC.